This TCR beta chain comes out of a study of beta chain features in type 1 diabetes listed by TCRdb under 2018. As for the study more broadly: No differences in mean age, gender distribution, total cell number or subset yield were found between patients and healthy donors. A total of about 100,000,000 sorted cells were examined across all samples, and RNA yield correlated strongly with the number of cells per subset. Whereas all 28 donors provided naive and central memory subsets, regulatory and stem cell-like memory subsets were isolated from just 8 patients and about eight healthy donors. The study compared the TCRB repertoires of sorted circulating CD4+ T cell subsets in recently diagnosed type 1 diabetes patients with those in matched healthy donors. On the study overall, not on this receptor specifically: Fewer insertions and more nucleotide deletions at VDJ recombination sites were observed in patients with type 1 diabetes, implying thymic rearrangement abnormalities. The naive, central memory and regulatory TCRB repertoires appeared to resemble one another more closely among patients than among healthy donors. In all four CD4+ subsets, TCRB CDR3 length was moderately but significantly shorter in type 1 diabetes patients. Only small numbers of individuals were included in the HLA sub-analyses, which left unresolved whether HLA type had any influence on TCRB rearrangement. Sequencing cDNA rather than genomic DNA could over-represent highly expressing activated cells, although activation and CD3 levels did not differ between groups. PCR may preferentially amplify shorter templates, but because patient and control samples were amplified and corrected together, any resulting skew would affect both groups equally.

The High Capacity cDNA Reverse Transcription Kit was used to reverse transcribe all of the isolated RNA, meaning that expressed TCRB transcripts were what got sequenced. Naive, central memory and regulatory T cell samples underwent deep immunoSEQ sequencing, averaging roughly 3.4 million total reads per sample. Sorted cells were lysed in RLT buffer and RNA was extracted with DNase-treated RNeasy Micro or Mini kits, depending on cell number. To prevent cross-contamination, each cell subset was processed individually, whereas patient and healthy donor samples were processed jointly. TCRB sequences were amplified from cDNA with the immunoSEQ multiplex PCR, producing 87-bp fragments spanning the CDR3 region. Amplicons were sequenced on the Illumina HiSeq platform. The study's own analysis went as follows. PCR bias was corrected computationally using synthetic template baselines, and reads within Hamming distance 2 were collapsed, with unmergeable singletons discarded. By aligning reads against IMGT, V, D and J genes, CDR3 length, and insertions or deletions at six rearrangement sites were assigned. Within each subset, clonotype counts were normalized to the number of sorted cells before true diversity and Gini coefficients were calculated with the tcR R package. Repertoire sharing was quantified using the overlap coefficient calculated on TCRB nucleotide sequences. The table comes from immuneACCESS by way of TCRdb, which keeps in-frame sequences with V and J called. Part of the clones is missing from these tables; in studies checked, under half for an unresolved V gene and the rest for unknown reasons. That table supplies the V and J calls and clone size; D and trimming were determined from the DNA. This sample has 300,000 to 350,000 clones in its table, and around 8% of those were observed once. Together, the top ten hold around 0.44% of the sample.

About this clone: It has no known antigen specificity. Base qualities are missing; no much larger clone stands one base away.

Each donor gave one peripheral blood draw, roughly 110 mL on average, collected into heparinised tubes. A BD FACSAria II was used to sort naive, central memory, regulatory and stem cell-like memory CD4+ T cells with a panel that included CD45RO, CCR7, CD25, CD127, CD95 and CD27. Every sorted population had a purity above 95%. PBMCs were isolated immediately by Lymphoprep density gradient centrifugation and stained directly without culture. So that batch effects would be minimized, each experiment stained and sorted samples in pairs, pairing one healthy donor with one patient. The germline V gene yields SGHTA for CDR1 and FQGTGA for CDR2. The CDR3 starts with the cysteine, ends with the phenylalanine, and has 15 residues. The retained sequence is limited to the CDR3, 45 bases, with the frame set at the first base. V trim: 3 bases; J trim: 6 bases; unmatched bases: 8.

Material for sequencing was central memory CD4+ T cells from blood. The V gene is TRBV7-3 and the J gene is TRBJ2-1; 7 bases in the junction line up with TRBD2. The sequence derives from a woman younger than 35 in good health. The DNA sequence follows: TGTGCCAGCAGCTTGGGCGGGAGTAGGGGCAATGAGCAGTTCTTC. This sequence encodes CASSLGGSRGNEQFF.